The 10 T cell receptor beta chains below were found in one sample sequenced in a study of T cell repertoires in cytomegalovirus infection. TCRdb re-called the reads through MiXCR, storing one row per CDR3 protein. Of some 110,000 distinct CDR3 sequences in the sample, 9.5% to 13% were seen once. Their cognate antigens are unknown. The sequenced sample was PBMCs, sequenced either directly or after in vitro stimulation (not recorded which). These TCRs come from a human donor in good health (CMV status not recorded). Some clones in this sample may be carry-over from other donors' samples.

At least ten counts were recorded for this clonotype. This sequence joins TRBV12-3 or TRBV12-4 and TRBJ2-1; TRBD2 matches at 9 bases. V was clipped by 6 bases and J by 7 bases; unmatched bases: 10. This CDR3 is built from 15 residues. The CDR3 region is CASSPTSGLGNEQFF. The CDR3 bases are TGTGCCAGCAGCCCAACTAGCGGGTTGGGTAATGAGCAGTTCTTC.

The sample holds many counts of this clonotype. CDR3 region: CASSDRVRQPQHF. Here the CDR3 DNA reads TGTGCCAGCAGTGATCGGGTGAGGCAGCCCCAGCATTTT. The rearrangement joins TRBV2 to TRBJ1-5; D gene ambiguous. The length of the CDR3 is 13 residues. The germline V and J ends were trimmed by 3 bases and 7 bases, with 10 bases remaining between them. Germline CDR1 and CDR2: SNHLY and FYNNEI. Supplemented by reference TRBV2 and TRBJ1-5, the full variable domain reads EPEVTQTPSHQVTQMGQEVILRCVPISNHLYFYWYRQILGQKVEFLVSFYNNEISEKSEIFDDQFSVERPDGSNFTLKIRSTKLEDSAMYFCASSDRVRQPQHFGDGTRLSIL.

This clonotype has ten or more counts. The CDR3 sequence: CASSFLNLNSPLHF. DNA of the CDR3: TGTGCCAGCAGTTTCCTAAACCTCAATTCACCCCTCCACTTT. The rearrangement joins TRBV27 to TRBJ1-6; no reliable D call. V dropped 3 bases and J dropped 7 bases, with 10 bases sitting between them. Per the germline V gene, CDR1 is MNHEY and CDR2 is SMNVEV (reference sequence). This CDR3 is built from 14 residues.

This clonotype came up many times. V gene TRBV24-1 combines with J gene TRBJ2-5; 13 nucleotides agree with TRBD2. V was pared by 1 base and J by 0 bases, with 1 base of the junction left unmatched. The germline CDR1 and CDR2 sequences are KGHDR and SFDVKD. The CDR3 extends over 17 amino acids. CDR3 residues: CATSDLGLAGDQETQYF. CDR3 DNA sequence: TGTGCCACCAGTGATTTAGGACTAGCGGGAGACCAAGAGACCCAGTACTTC.

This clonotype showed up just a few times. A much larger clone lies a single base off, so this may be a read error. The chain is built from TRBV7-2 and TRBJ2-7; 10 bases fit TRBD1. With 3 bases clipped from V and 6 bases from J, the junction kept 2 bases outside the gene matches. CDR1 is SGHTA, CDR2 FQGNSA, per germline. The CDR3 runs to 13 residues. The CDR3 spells CASSLDRGCEQYF. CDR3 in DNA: TGTGCCAGCAGCTTGGACAGGGGGTGCGAGCAGTACTTC.

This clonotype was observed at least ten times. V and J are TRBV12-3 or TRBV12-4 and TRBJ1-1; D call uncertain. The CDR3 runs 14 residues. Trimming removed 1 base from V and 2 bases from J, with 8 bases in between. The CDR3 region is CASSLGGYNTEAFF. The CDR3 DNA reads TGTGCCAGCAGTTTAGGAGGGTATAACACTGAAGCTTTCTTT.

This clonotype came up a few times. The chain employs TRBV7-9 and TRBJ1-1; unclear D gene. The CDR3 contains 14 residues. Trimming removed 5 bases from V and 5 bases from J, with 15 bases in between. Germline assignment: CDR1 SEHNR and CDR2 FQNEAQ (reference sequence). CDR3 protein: CASSPGRSGTEAFF. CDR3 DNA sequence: TGTGCCAGCAGCCCTGGACGGTCTGGGACTGAAGCTTTCTTT.

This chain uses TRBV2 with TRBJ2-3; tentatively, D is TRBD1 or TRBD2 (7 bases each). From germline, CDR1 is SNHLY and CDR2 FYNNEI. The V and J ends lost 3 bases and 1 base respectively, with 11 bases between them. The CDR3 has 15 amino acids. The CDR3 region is CASSDPGGGTDTQYF. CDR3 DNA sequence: TGTGCCAGCAGTGACCCAGGGGGGGGCACAGATACGCAGTATTTT. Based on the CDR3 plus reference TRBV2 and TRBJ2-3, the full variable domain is EPEVTQTPSHQVTQMGQEVILRCVPISNHLYFYWYRQILGQKVEFLVSFYNNEISEKSEIFDDQFSVERPDGSNFTLKIRSTKLEDSAMYFCASSDPGGGTDTQYFGPGTRLTVL.

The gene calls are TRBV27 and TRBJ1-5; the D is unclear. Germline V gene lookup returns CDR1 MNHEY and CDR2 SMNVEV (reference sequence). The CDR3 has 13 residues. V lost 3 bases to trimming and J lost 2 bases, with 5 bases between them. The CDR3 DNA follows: TGTGCCAGCAGTTTCCAGGGCAATCAGCCCCAGCATTTT. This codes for CASSFQGNQPQHF.

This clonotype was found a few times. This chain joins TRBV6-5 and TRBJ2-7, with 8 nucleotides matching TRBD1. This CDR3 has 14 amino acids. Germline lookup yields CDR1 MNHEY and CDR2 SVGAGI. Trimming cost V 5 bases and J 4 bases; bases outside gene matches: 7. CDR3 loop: CASSIRQGRYEQYF. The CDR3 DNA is TGTGCCAGCAGTATCCGACAGGGGAGGTACGAGCAGTACTTC.